The clone carrying this TCR beta chain was observed once. V lost 6 bases and J 7 bases, leaving 19 bases between the germline ends. CDR3 length: 15 residues. In germline, CDR1 is MDHEN, CDR2 SYDVKM. A second PCR, run for about 7 to 11 cycles, used a sample-barcoded 5' primer plus a J-beta primer mix. MiXCR, applied by TCRdb to the 5' RACE reads, yields one record per CDR3 protein. The sample records about 640,000 distinct CDR3 sequences, 58% being singletons. The sample originates from a study of blood T cells in healthy people across ages. The chain is built from TRBV28 and TRBJ2-1, with D tentatively TRBD2 (6 bases). This clonotype was obtained from a man aged 60 to 75 in good health. The sequenced sample consisted of blood. CDR3 nucleotides: TGTGCCAGCAGCACCGCCCGGGGGAAGGGGAATGAGCAGTTCTTC. Translation gives CASSTARGKGNEQFF.